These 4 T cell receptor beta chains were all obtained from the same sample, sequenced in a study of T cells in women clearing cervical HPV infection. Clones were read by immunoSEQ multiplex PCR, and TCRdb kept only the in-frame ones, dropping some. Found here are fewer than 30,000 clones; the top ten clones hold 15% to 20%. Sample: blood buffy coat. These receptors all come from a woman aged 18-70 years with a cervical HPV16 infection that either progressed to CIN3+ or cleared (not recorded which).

This chain's CDR3 is CASSPSSGSNEKLFF. CDR3 bases read: TGTGCCAGCTCACCATCTTCAGGGTCTAATGAAAAG. The chain has TRBV18 and TRBJ2-2; D might be TRBD1 (5 bases). Coverage ceases 3 residues before the CDR3 finishes, and the germline J gene fills in the end. The CDR3 totals 15 residues. Germline CDR1 is KGHSH and CDR2 is LQKENI.

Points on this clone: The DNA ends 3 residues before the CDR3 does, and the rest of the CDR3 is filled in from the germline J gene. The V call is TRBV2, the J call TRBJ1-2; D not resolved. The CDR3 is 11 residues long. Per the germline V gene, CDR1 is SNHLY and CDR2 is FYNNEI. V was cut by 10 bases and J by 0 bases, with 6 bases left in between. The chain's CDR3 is CATGSNYGYTF. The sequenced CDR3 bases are TGTGCCACCGGGTCTAACTATGGC.

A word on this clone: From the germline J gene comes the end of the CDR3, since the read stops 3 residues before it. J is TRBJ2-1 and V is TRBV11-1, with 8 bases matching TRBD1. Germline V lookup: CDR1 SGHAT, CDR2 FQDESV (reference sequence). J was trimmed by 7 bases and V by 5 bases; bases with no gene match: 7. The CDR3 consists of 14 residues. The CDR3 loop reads CASSPRQGLNEQFF. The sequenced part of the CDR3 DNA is TGTGCCAGCAGCCCTAGACAGGGGCTAAATGAG.

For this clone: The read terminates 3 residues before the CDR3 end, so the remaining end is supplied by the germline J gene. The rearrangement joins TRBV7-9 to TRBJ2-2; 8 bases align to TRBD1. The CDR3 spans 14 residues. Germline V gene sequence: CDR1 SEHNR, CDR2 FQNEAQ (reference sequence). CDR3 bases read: TGTGCCAGCAGCTCTCAGGGGGCGGAAGAAAAG. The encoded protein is CASSSQGAEEK. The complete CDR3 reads CASSSQGAEEKLFF.